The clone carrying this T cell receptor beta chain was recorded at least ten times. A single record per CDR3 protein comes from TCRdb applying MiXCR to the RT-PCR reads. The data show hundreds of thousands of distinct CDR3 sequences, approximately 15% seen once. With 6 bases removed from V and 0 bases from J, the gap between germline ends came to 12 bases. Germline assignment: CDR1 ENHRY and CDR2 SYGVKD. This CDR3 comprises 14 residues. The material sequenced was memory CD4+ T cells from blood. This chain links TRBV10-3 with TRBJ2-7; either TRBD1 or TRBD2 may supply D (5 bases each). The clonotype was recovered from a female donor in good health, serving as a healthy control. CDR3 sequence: CAIRRDGASYEQYF. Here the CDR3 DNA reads TGTGCCATCAGAAGGGACGGAGCCTCCTACGAGCAGTACTTC.